The clone carrying this T cell receptor (beta chain) appeared a few times. These data are taken from a study of T-cell memory formation after mild COVID-19. A single record per CDR3 protein comes from TCRdb applying MiXCR to the 5' RACE reads. Among 40,000 to 60,000 distinct CDR3 sequences, around 10% were seen once, and the ten largest hold over 20%. The sample was PBMCs or a T cell subset sorted from them (not recorded which). This sequence originates from a man between 18 and 35 years old who had mild COVID-19 (a few samples of this study predate the infection). Cell type and time point are not known.

CDR3 DNA: TGTGCCAGCAGCTTGGAGCATGAGCAGTTCTTC. Translated: CASSLEHEQFF. The chain links TRBV5-6 to TRBJ2-1; D not certain. The CDR3 length is 11 residues. Germline CDR1 is SGHDT and CDR2 is YYEEEE. With 0 bases removed from V and 8 bases from J, the gap between germline ends came to 3 bases. Using reference TRBV5-6 and TRBJ2-1 for the parts outside the CDR3, the full variable domain is DAGVTQSPTHLIKTRGQQVTLRCSPKSGHDTVSWYQQALGQGPQFIFQYYEEEERQRGNFPDRFSGHQFPNYSSELNVNALLLGDSALYLCASSLEHEQFFGPGTRLTVL.